This TCR beta chain came from a study of blood T cells in healthy people across ages (dated by TCRdb to about 2015). Regarding the study in general: Template switching captured roughly one uniquely barcoded TCR beta cDNA molecule per two T cells in model experiments. Donors of different ages were randomly distributed across sequencing lanes to avoid experimental bias. Two additional independent replicas of 1 million unique cDNA reads from the same blood draw were analyzed for two donors (one aged 18 to 30 and one aged 80 or older). The study measured age-related changes in TCR beta repertoire diversity using deep sequencing normalized with unique cDNA molecular identifiers. The donors were split into four age groups: young (average 16 years), middle-aged (more than 35), aged (more than 60) and long-lived (over 75). General study outcomes and caveats: The long-lived group showed more naive CD4+ T cells, fewer expanded clones and increased TCR diversity than the aged group, suggesting age selection. Since profiling was done on bulk unsorted PBMCs, naive and antigen-experienced compartments could not be conclusively compared. There was a strong correlation between observed TCR beta diversity and the percentage of naive T cells measured by flow cytometry. Observed TCR beta diversity per million T cells fell roughly linearly with age, and a significant reduction was already apparent by age around 40. Donor CMV infection status was unknown, potentially confounding age-related changes in expanded clonotypes. Total diversity estimates from one million sequenced T cells were considered lower bounds and underestimates.

The germline ends are 9 bases apart after V is trimmed by 3 bases and J by 0 bases. Via the germline V gene (reference sequence), CDR1 is SEHNR and CDR2 FQNEAQ. From the cysteine through the phenylalanine, the CDR3 covers 15 amino acids. The DNA shown is the 45-base CDR3, in frame from base 1. Remarks on this clonotype: This clone's antigen is unknown. Per-base qualities were not stored, and no clone one base away is much larger.

The library was built by means of 5' RACE. The second PCR ran for roughly 7 to 12 cycles and used a J-beta primer mix along with a sample-barcoded 5' primer. A template-switch 5' adaptor carrying 12 random nucleotides introduced a unique molecular identifier onto each TCR beta cDNA molecule. At least 2.5 million CDR3-containing paired-end reads were obtained from each sample. First-strand cDNA synthesis was performed from all RNA using the Mint cDNA synthesis kit, with priming by a TRBC-specific oligonucleotide. Following uracil-DNA glycosylase treatment, a first 18-cycle PCR with universal primers M1SS and BC2_uni_R was performed on all cDNA. The published analysis was carried out like this. For normalization, 1 million high-quality reads were randomly selected from each sample, with every read carrying a distinct molecular identifier. Reads sharing molecular identifiers were discarded rather than binned into consensus sequences. MiTCR, with a Q25 quality threshold and the strictest error-elimination algorithm, was used for CDR3 identification, clonotype clustering and error correction. A nonparametric unseen species model with Euler transformation was used to estimate a lower bound on total TCR beta diversity. In TCRdb, the public reads were trimmed at Q25 with fastp and aligned with MiXCR, with productive beta chains retained. Each record represents a unique CDR3 protein, reported with the most common genes and DNA among its rows. None of the V and J calls come from the authors' own analysis; TCRdb made them. The sample records 1,800,000 or so distinct CDR3 sequences, roughly 43% of which are singletons. Roughly 24% of the sample belongs to the ten largest clones.

Donors were under 40 systemically healthy Caucasian individuals from Russia aged about 6 to 100 years. Each donor gave 8.5 to 10 milliliters of peripheral blood, collected into EDTA-treated Vacutainer tubes. Ficoll-Paque density-gradient centrifugation was used to isolate PBMCs, with at least 6.5 million per sample. Trizol reagent was used to extract total RNA from the PBMCs, yielding at least 5 micrograms per sample. The percentages of naive CD45RAhigh/CD27high T cells were determined by flow cytometry on a PBMC aliquot from every donor. The source material was blood. This sequence was found in a human donor in good health. The V gene is TRBV7-9 and the J gene is TRBJ1-5; the D gene cannot be resolved reliably. Here the CDR3 is given as CASSFGPSSNQPQHF. The DNA sequence is TGTGCCAGCAGCTTTGGACCCAGTAGCAATCAGCCCCAGCATTTT.